This TCR beta chain was recorded in a study of human versus mouse CDR3 diversity and MHC coevolution. Study-level background: Reported immunoSEQ sensitivity was one in 200,000 T cells, with reduced amplification bias. General observations from the study: Compared with mice, human CDR3s carried more deletions and insertions on average. Six MHC II alleles selected the human T cells.

Only in-frame clones appear in the TCRdb table, and some are missing; sequencing was by immunoSEQ multiplex PCR. The profile covers 86,000 or so clones, with roughly 93% appearing a single time and 1.3% taken by the ten largest. Germline V gene data show CDR1 as ENHRY and CDR2 as SYGVKD. The CDR3 runs 15 residues. The V gene lost 6 bases and the J gene lost 5 bases, with 16 bases spanning the gap. On this clone: The antigen is not known. The same CDR3 arises from other DNA sequences in this sample as well.

The clonotype originates from a person aged 30 to 69 in good health. The rearrangement joins TRBV10-3 to TRBJ2-2, with D tentatively TRBD2 (5 bases). The specimen was naive CD4+ T cells from blood. This sample's subset: CD45RO-negative CD62L-positive naive CD4 T cells. CDR3 protein: CAISRTLGETGELFF. Written as DNA, the CDR3 is TGTGCCATCAGCCGGACTCTGGGAGAGACCGGGGAGCTGTTTTTT.